This entry is about one T cell receptor beta chain. Its antigen is not identified. Assay: immunoSEQ multiplex PCR; the TCRdb copy retains only in-frame clones and omits some. Here the sample spans more than 70,000 clones, roughly 88% being singletons. This sample is part of a study of T cell responses to AZD1222 COVID-19 vaccine. In germline, CDR1 is MGHRA, CDR2 YSYEKL. The CDR3 loop spans 15 amino acids. Unmatched junction bases numbered 9, after V lost 7 bases and J lost 6 bases. Findings of the study overall: In a largely white British group with more females than males, clonal diversity was possibly underestimated.

The J gene is TRBJ1-2, the V gene TRBV4-1, with TRBD1 matching over 12 bases. Material: peripheral blood, obtained on day 0 of MenACWY control vaccination. The clonotype was recovered from an adult in good health. The CDR3 sequence is CASTLAGTGGDGYTF. CDR3 coding DNA: TGCGCCAGCACCCTCGCCGGGACAGGGGGCGATGGCTACACCTTC.